This T cell receptor beta chain was captured in a study of T-cell reconstitution after alpha-beta-depleted transplantation in children. Unique molecular identifiers were incorporated during preparation of the TCRbeta library. MiXCR, applied by TCRdb to the PCR reads, yields one record per CDR3 protein. The data hold just under 250,000 distinct CDR3 sequences, with under 30% observed a single time. This clonotype was picked up many times. Antigen unknown. Whole-study results and caveats: Most T-cell counts and diversity one year after the transplant came from T cells that were newly produced. Some patients' high day-60 TCRbeta diversity was traced to surviving recipient T cells and thymic progenitors. After transplant, at about two months, alpha-beta T cells were reportedly derived from several hundred expanded graft clones.

This TCR derives from a girl aged 2-10 years with Fanconi anemia, due to receive a stem cell transplant. The sequencing used PBMCs, collected before TCRalphabeta/CD19-depleted stem cell transplant.

CDR3 region: CASSPTGLAGSYEQYF. The CDR3 region has the DNA TGTGCCAGCAGCCCGACGGGACTAGCGGGTAGTTACGAGCAGTACTTC. The chain carries TRBV7-2 and TRBJ2-7; 12 bases agree with TRBD2. The CDR3 has 16 residues. Germline V lookup: CDR1 SGHTA, CDR2 FQGNSA. V dropped 5 bases and J dropped 4; count of bases not matched to a gene: 9.